The sample holds a few counts of the clone carrying this T cell receptor (beta chain). Time point described: pre-sensitization, week 0. Described treatment: therapeutic diphenylcyclopropenone sensitization with weekly scalp DPC. This sample is drawn from a study of human T cells and chemical hapten exposure. Trimming shortened V by 0 bases and J by 2 bases, and 11 bases separated the two germline ends. This CDR3 comprises 16 residues. Germline V gene sequence: CDR1 MNHEY, CDR2 SVGEGT. Using its own MiXCR run on the RACE reads, TCRdb lists one record per CDR3 protein. The sample records under 300,000 distinct CDR3 sequences, just under 8% being singletons.

V usage is TRBV6-2 or TRBV6-3 and J usage is TRBJ2-1, with D tentatively TRBD1 (6 bases). This material consisted of whole blood, taken in connection with sensitization to the hapten diphenylcyclopropenone (DPC). The source is a man in his late teens or twenties with alopecia areata. Some clones in this sample may be carry-over from other donors' samples. The CDR3 bases are TGTGCCAGCAGTTACTCGAACAGGGCAACCTACAATGAGCAGTTCTTC. Translation gives CASSYSNRATYNEQFF.